A single sample gave rise to the 27 T cell receptor beta chains below, sequenced in a study of cytomegalovirus exposure and HLA in healthy donors. This PCR relied on a set of 60 Vbeta primers and 13 Jbeta primers. Method: immunoSEQ multiplex PCR; TCRdb's copy keeps in-frame clones and lacks some. The table has 75,000 to 80,000 clones, around 82% seen once. Sample: PBMCs. Source of these receptors: a male donor in good health and CMV-seronegative.

The V and J genes are TRBV7-2 and TRBJ2-2; 8 bases match TRBD2. Germline V gives CDR1 SGHTA, CDR2 FQGNSA. The CDR3 is 15 amino acids. V was pared by 0 bases and J by 7 bases, with 4 bases of the junction left unmatched. Here the CDR3 DNA reads TGTGCCAGCAGCTTAGCCGGGAGGGCCCGCGGGGAGCTGTTTTTT. This encodes CASSLAGRARGELFF.

This chain joins TRBV10-1 and TRBJ1-2; 8 bases are shared with TRBD1. Trimming at V came to 2 bases and at J to 6 bases, leaving 8 bases not matched to a gene. The length of the CDR3 is 15 residues. CDR1 is WNHNN and CDR2 is SYGVQD in the germline V gene (reference sequence). CDR3 region: CASSEGTGGRDGYTF. The CDR3 nucleotides read TGCGCCAGCAGTGAGGGTACAGGGGGAAGGGATGGCTACACCTTC.

This clone has more than one count but fewer than ten. The genes are TRBV30 and TRBJ1-1; TRBD1 matches at 7 bases. The CDR3 has 12 residues. J was trimmed by 7 bases and V by 0 bases; bases with no gene match: 2. Germline V gene data show CDR1 as GTSNPN and CDR2 as SVGIG (reference sequence). CDR3 DNA sequence: TGTGCCTGGAGTGTACAGGGGTGTGAAGCTTTCTTT. Its protein product is CAWSVQGCEAFF.

This sequence joins TRBV6-1 and TRBJ2-2; 7 nucleotides align to TRBD1. The V segment lost 4 bases and the J segment 4 bases; nucleotides outside the gene matches: 9. The length of the CDR3 is 16 residues. Germline assignment: CDR1 MNHNS and CDR2 SASEGT. The CDR3 DNA sequence: TGTGCCAGCAGTGGAATAGTAAACAGGGGCACCGGGGAGCTGTTTTTT. It is translated as CASSGIVNRGTGELFF.

The rearrangement joins TRBV28 to TRBJ2-2, with 16 positions matching TRBD2. Trimming removed 1 base from V and 3 bases from J; junction bases left unmatched: 8. CDR1 and CDR2 (germline): MDHEN, SYDVKM. This CDR3 is built from 20 residues. CDR3 nucleotide sequence: TGTGCCAGCAGTTTATTGGGGACTAGCGGGAGGGCCGGGGACACCGGGGAGCTGTTTTTT. It codes for CASSLLGTSGRAGDTGELFF.

This clone was counted a single time. The rearrangement uses TRBV6-6 and TRBJ1-3; D not certain. This CDR3 is 15 amino acids long. Deletions cut 7 bases from V and 0 bases from J, with 13 bases between. Germline values: CDR1 MNHNY, CDR2 SVGAGI (reference sequence). This chain's CDR3 is CASIDFLSSGNTIYF. DNA of the CDR3: TGTGCCAGCATCGATTTTCTTAGCTCTGGAAACACCATATATTTT.

This CDR3 is CASRQTGVVGELFF. The DNA for the CDR3 is TGTGCCAGCAGACAGACAGGGGTCGTCGGGGAGCTGTTTTTT. The rearrangement links TRBV27 to TRBJ2-2; TRBD1 aligns across 8 bases. The V and J ends lost 6 bases and 7 bases, in that order; junction bases with no gene match: 7. CDR1 is MNHEY, CDR2 SMNVEV, per germline (reference sequence). The CDR3 loop spans 14 amino acids.

The chain employs TRBV30 and TRBJ1-1; 8 bases are a match to TRBD1. Germline V gene data show CDR1 as GTSNPN and CDR2 as SVGIG (reference sequence). This CDR3 is built from 12 residues. V shed 2 bases and J 6 bases; nucleotides not matched to a gene: 2. The CDR3 nucleotides read TGTGCCTGGAGTCAGGGGGCCCCTGAAGCTTTCTTT. Residues: CAWSQGAPEAFF.

The chain employs TRBV5-4 and TRBJ2-3, with TRBD2 identical over 11 bases. This CDR3 is built from 18 residues. Germline values: CDR1 SGHNT, CDR2 YYREEE (reference sequence). With 4 bases clipped from V and 2 bases from J, the junction kept 12 bases outside the gene matches. CDR3 loop: CASSPRTSGSLATDTQYF. In DNA, the CDR3 is TGTGCCAGCAGCCCGCGCACTAGCGGGAGTCTGGCCACAGATACGCAGTATTTT.

V usage is TRBV7-6 and J usage is TRBJ2-1; 10 bases match TRBD1. Germline CDR1 and CDR2: SGHVS and FNYEAQ. The CDR3 has 14 amino acids. With 4 bases clipped from V and 5 bases from J, the junction kept 2 bases outside the gene matches. Here the CDR3 DNA reads TGTGCCAGCAGCTCGGGACAGGGGAACAATGAGCAGTTCTTC. It yields the protein CASSSGQGNNEQFF.

The sample holds one count of this clone. The J gene is TRBJ1-1, the V gene TRBV19; no reliable D call. This CDR3 is built from 13 residues. Per the germline V gene, CDR1 is LNHDA and CDR2 is SQIVND (reference sequence). Trimming cost V 4 bases and J 1 base, with 7 bases left between them. CDR3 coding DNA: TGTGCCAGTAGTAAGGAGAGGAACACTGAAGCTTTCTTT. It translates to CASSKERNTEAFF.

This chain joins TRBV5-1 and TRBJ2-3, with TRBD1 matching over 9 bases. The CDR3 length is 18 residues. V lost 4 bases, J lost 2 bases, and 14 bases stayed unmatched. The germline CDR1 and CDR2 sequences are SGHRS and YFSETQ. The CDR3 reads CASSVTHRGQGVTDTQYF. The CDR3 region has the DNA TGCGCCAGCAGCGTAACCCACAGGGGGCAAGGGGTCACAGATACGCAGTATTTT.

This rearrangement joins TRBV15 to TRBJ1-2; the match to TRBD1 covers 7 bases. J lost 5 bases, V lost 0 bases, and 9 bases had no gene match. The germline V gene encodes CDR1 LNHNV and CDR2 YYDKDF (reference sequence). This CDR3 spans 16 amino acids. The CDR3 DNA reads as TGTGCCACCAGCAGAGATCCGATACAGGGGACTTATGGCTACACCTTC. This codes for CATSRDPIQGTYGYTF.

The chain recombines TRBV5-1 with TRBJ2-5; maybe TRBD1 (6 bases). The CDR3 extends over 15 amino acids. Trimming removed 7 bases from V and 5 bases from J, with 21 bases in between. Germline loops: CDR1 SGHRS, CDR2 YFSETQ. CDR3 residues: CASGGGTGLEETQYF. DNA for the CDR3: TGCGCCAGCGGAGGTGGTACAGGGTTGGAGGAGACCCAGTACTTC.

The V gene is TRBV5-4, the J gene TRBJ2-7; 8 bases fit TRBD2. Germline V gene sequence: CDR1 SGHNT, CDR2 YYREEE (reference sequence). The CDR3 extends over 13 amino acids. Losses at the gene ends were 5 bases for V and 5 bases for J; bases not matched to a gene: 6. The CDR3 region has the DNA TGTGCCAGCAGTTCCGGACTAGCTGACGAGCAGTACTTC. Encoded protein: CASSSGLADEQYF.

V usage is TRBV5-6 and J usage is TRBJ2-7, with D unclear. The germline V gene encodes CDR1 SGHDT and CDR2 YYEEEE. This CDR3 is 14 amino acids long. V lost 2 bases and J lost 2, with 11 bases in between. The CDR3 nucleotides read TGTGCCAGCAGCTTTCATCGCGCCACCTACGAGCAGTACTTC. Protein: CASSFHRATYEQYF. Supplemented by reference TRBV5-6 and TRBJ2-7, the full variable domain reads DAGVTQSPTHLIKTRGQQVTLRCSPKSGHDTVSWYQQALGQGPQFIFQYYEEEERQRGNFPDRFSGHQFPNYSSELNVNALLLGDSALYLCASSFHRATYEQYFGPGTRLTVT.

This clone came up a few times. The chain has TRBV5-1 and TRBJ1-4; 9 nucleotides match TRBD1. The junction had 9 bases not matched to a gene; V was cut back by 7 bases and J by 8 bases. The CDR3 is 14 amino acids. The germline V gene has CDR1 SGHRS and CDR2 YFSETQ. The DNA of the CDR3 is TGCGCCAGCTCAACCGGGACAGGGCACGAAAAACTGTTTTTT. Its protein product is CASSTGTGHEKLFF.

This sequence joins TRBV9 and TRBJ2-7; 7 bases are a match to TRBD2. Germline CDR1 SGDLS, CDR2 YYNGEE. This CDR3 has 14 amino acids. V was pared by 3 bases and J by 2 bases, with 5 bases of the junction left unmatched. CDR3 protein: CASSAGRPAYEQYF. For the CDR3, the DNA is TGTGCCAGCAGCGCCGGGAGGCCTGCCTACGAGCAGTACTTC.

The V gene is TRBV11-2, the J gene TRBJ1-2, with D possibly TRBD1 on 6 matching bases. Looked up from germline, CDR1 is SGHAT and CDR2 is FQNNGV. There are 14 residues in the CDR3. The V gene lost 2 bases and the J gene lost 3 bases, with 10 bases spanning the gap. CDR3 nucleotide sequence: TGTGCCAGCAGCTTACAGGGGTTAGACTATGGCTACACCTTC. This sequence encodes CASSLQGLDYGYTF.

This clone turned up a few times. The CDR3, as DNA: TGTGCCACCAGCAGAGAGGGCCTCTCTGGGGCCAACGTCCTGACTTTC. It encodes CATSREGLSGANVLTF. The rearrangement joins TRBV15 to TRBJ2-6; the D is unclear. V was trimmed by 0 bases and J by 0 bases, leaving 6 bases between them. Germline V gives CDR1 LNHNV, CDR2 YYDKDF (reference sequence). The CDR3 spans 16 residues.

The gene calls are TRBV19 and TRBJ1-4; D not certain. Per the germline V gene, CDR1 is LNHDA and CDR2 is SQIVND (reference sequence). V was cut by 5 bases and J by 4 bases, with 11 bases left in between. The CDR3 is 14 amino acids. Written as DNA, the CDR3 is TGTGCCAGTAGTCGGCGGGTTTTTAATGAAAAACTGTTTTTT. Translated, it gives CASSRRVFNEKLFF.

This clone was found a few times. The CDR3 sequence is CSVGGGATNEKLFF. In nucleotides, the CDR3 is TGCAGCGTTGGGGGGGGTGCAACTAATGAAAAACTGTTTTTT. The V and J genes are TRBV29-1 and TRBJ1-4; D might be TRBD1 (5 bases). The CDR3 is 14 residues long. V was trimmed by 4 bases and J by 0 bases, leaving 9 bases between them. Germline loops: CDR1 SQVTM, CDR2 ANQGSEA.

This clone was seen only a few times. V is TRBV6-1 and J is TRBJ2-5; the D gene is possibly TRBD2 (5 bases). Trimming shortened V by 7 bases and J by 2 bases, and 11 bases separated the two germline ends. CDR1 and CDR2 from the germline V gene are MNHNS and SASEGT. The CDR3 is made up of 13 amino acids. As DNA, the CDR3 is TGTGCCAGCAAGGACTCTGGACAAGAGACCCAGTACTTC. This translates into CASKDSGQETQYF.

The chain links TRBV5-1 to TRBJ2-7; D gene uncertain. V was trimmed by 6 bases and J by 0 bases, leaving 16 bases between them. Per germline, CDR1 SGHRS and CDR2 YFSETQ. The CDR3 has 15 residues. CDR3 sequence: CASNSGFLNSYEQYF. The CDR3 DNA is TGCGCCAGCAACTCAGGATTCCTAAACTCCTACGAGCAGTACTTC.

This clone showed up just a few times. V and J are TRBV6-5 and TRBJ1-4; TRBD1 matches 7 bases. Germline loops: CDR1 MNHEY, CDR2 SVGAGI. The CDR3 is made up of 13 amino acids. The V and J ends lost 6 bases and 8 bases, in that order; junction bases with no gene match: 6. The CDR3 reads CASRQTGFEKLFF. The DNA for the CDR3 is TGTGCCAGCAGACAGACAGGGTTCGAAAAACTGTTTTTT.

This clone was recorded a few times. The rearrangement uses TRBV11-2 and TRBJ2-1, with 8 bases identical to TRBD2. The V and J ends lost 1 base and 9 bases, in that order; junction bases with no gene match: 5. Germline CDR1 SGHAT, CDR2 FQNNGV. This CDR3 is 14 amino acids long. DNA for the CDR3: TGTGCCAGCAGCTTAGCAGTCGCGGGAGGTGAGCAGTTCTTC. This sequence encodes CASSLAVAGGEQFF.

This chain connects TRBV6-6 to TRBJ2-7; the match to TRBD2 covers 7 bases. The V gene end was trimmed by 0 bases and the J gene end by 6 bases; junction bases not matched to a gene: 11. The CDR3 is 16 residues long. The germline gives CDR1 MNHNY, CDR2 SVGAGI (reference sequence). CDR3 sequence reads: CASSYSIAGLSGEQYF. CDR3 DNA sequence: TGTGCCAGCAGTTACTCGATAGCGGGCCTTTCTGGCGAGCAGTACTTC.